This entry lists 25 T cell receptor beta chains sequenced from one sample in a study of Ad26.COV2.S vaccination and SARS-CoV-2 variants. The method was immunoSEQ multiplex PCR; TCRdb's version includes in-frame clones alone and lacks a portion of them. The sample yields roughly 450,000 clones, about nine tenths seen once. Treatment specified: 15 to 20 received Ad26.COV2.S at low or high dose, single or two shots; about 5 received placebo; per-sample allocation not given. Specimens were obtained on day 63 following the first vaccine or placebo injection. The specimen was peripheral blood, collected in a trial of Ad26.COV2.S vaccine versus placebo. The source is a person aged 18 to 65 who received the Ad26.COV2.S COVID-19 vaccine or a placebo.

The table lists this clone with a count of one. V gene TRBV10-2 combines with J gene TRBJ2-7, with 8 bases identical to TRBD2. Germline V gives CDR1 WSHSY, CDR2 SAAADI. V shed 7 bases and J 2 bases; nucleotides not matched to a gene: 7. The CDR3 length is 14 residues. The CDR3 region has the DNA TGCGCCAGCACAACTAGCGGTTATCCCTACGAGCAGTACTTC. Its translation is CASTTSGYPYEQYF.

The chain uses TRBV11-2 and TRBJ1-2; 8 nucleotides match TRBD1. This CDR3 spans 14 amino acids. Germline V lookup: CDR1 SGHAT, CDR2 FQNNGV. Unmatched junction bases numbered 7, after V lost 5 bases and J lost 5 bases. CDR3 in DNA: TGTGCCAGCAGCCAAACCGACAGGGGATATGGCTACACCTTC. Its translation is CASSQTDRGYGYTF.

This clone was observed once. The V call is TRBV7-9, the J call TRBJ2-5, with D perhaps being TRBD1 or TRBD2 (5 bases each). V dropped 2 bases and J dropped 3 bases, with 16 bases sitting between them. CDR3 length: 16 residues. Germline values: CDR1 SEHNR, CDR2 FQNEAQ (reference sequence). CDR3 DNA sequence: TGTGCCAGCAGCTTAAACGGGGCAGGAGCTGAAGAGACCCAGTACTTC. Residues: CASSLNGAGAEETQYF.

This clone was observed a single time. This sequence joins TRBV6-6 and TRBJ1-3, with D unresolved. Trimming took 3 bases from V and 0 from J, leaving 12 bases between them. This CDR3 spans 16 amino acids. From germline, CDR1 is MNHNY and CDR2 SVGAGI (reference sequence). CDR3: CASSYTGRSSGNTIYF. The DNA for the CDR3 is TGTGCCAGCAGTTATACCGGACGTAGCTCTGGAAACACCATATATTTT.

V and J are TRBV6-5 and TRBJ2-3; possibly TRBD2 for D (6 bases). Germline V gene lookup returns CDR1 MNHEY and CDR2 SVGAGI. Between the trimmed V and J ends, which lost 8 bases and 0 bases, there was a span of 12 bases. This CDR3 comprises 14 residues. CDR3: CASAGLRSTDTQYF. The CDR3 coding sequence is TGTGCCAGCGCGGGACTCCGTAGCACAGATACGCAGTATTTT.

The chain joins TRBV28 to TRBJ1-5; unclear D gene. CDR3 length equals 14 residues. Germline V CDR1 and CDR2: MDHEN, SYDVKM. The V and J ends lost 2 bases and 7 bases respectively, with 12 bases between them. CDR3 in amino acids: CASSLMASQQPQHF. The CDR3 DNA reads TGTGCCAGCAGTTTAATGGCGTCACAGCAGCCCCAGCATTTT.

This clone was counted a single time. The chain links TRBV27 to TRBJ2-7; 8 bases map to TRBD2. Per the germline V gene, CDR1 is MNHEY and CDR2 is SMNVEV (reference sequence). The V gene end was trimmed by 3 bases and the J gene end by 4 bases; junction bases not matched to a gene: 5. The CDR3 covers 14 residues. The CDR3 is CASSLTGGPYEQYF. CDR3 sequence (DNA): TGTGCCAGCAGTTTGACGGGAGGGCCTTACGAGCAGTACTTC.

The rearrangement uses TRBV25-1 and TRBJ2-1, with TRBD1 identical over 8 bases. The CDR3 spans 12 residues. Germline V gene sequence: CDR1 MGHDK, CDR2 SYGVNS. V shed 2 bases and J 11 bases; nucleotides not matched to a gene: 2. The CDR3 protein is CASSERTGQQFF. The CDR3 bases are TGTGCCAGCAGTGAACGGACAGGGCAGCAGTTCTTC.

The CDR3 DNA sequence: TGCGCCAGCAGCTTGGCACAGGGTCAGAAGGGCTACACCTTC. Encoded protein: CASSLAQGQKGYTF. The rearrangement links TRBV5-1 to TRBJ1-2, with D perhaps TRBD1 (6 bases). This CDR3 region has 14 residues. Deletions cut 0 bases from V and 8 bases from J, with 14 bases between. In germline, CDR1 is SGHRS, CDR2 YFSETQ.

The chain employs TRBV28 and TRBJ2-7; D may correspond to TRBD1 or TRBD2 (5 bases each). Deletions cut 4 bases from V and 5 bases from J, with 18 bases between. The V gene's germline CDR1 is MDHEN and CDR2 SYDVKM. The CDR3 spans 15 residues. The CDR3 DNA reads as TGTGCCAGCAGTTCCCCCAGGGCTAGCTTTAACGAGCAGTACTTC. Translating it yields CASSSPRASFNEQYF.

The chain couples TRBV30 to TRBJ2-7; 11 positions agree with TRBD2. J gave up 3 bases and V 1 base, and 2 bases lay outside the gene matches. The CDR3 totals 14 residues. The germline V gene has CDR1 GTSNPN and CDR2 SVGIG (reference sequence). The CDR3 nucleotides read TGTGCCTGGAGTGGCGGACTAGCGGGCTACGAGCAGTACTTC. Translation gives CAWSGGLAGYEQYF.

The chain carries TRBV30 and TRBJ2-3; 7 bases match TRBD2. With 0 bases clipped from V and 8 bases from J, the junction kept 11 bases outside the gene matches. This CDR3 is built from 15 residues. CDR1 and CDR2 from the germline V gene are GTSNPN and SVGIG (reference sequence). For the CDR3, the DNA is TGTGCCTGGAGTGTGATTAGCGGGTTCCCCAGTACGCAGTATTTT. Translating it yields CAWSVISGFPSTQYF. The variable domain in full, completed from reference TRBV30 and TRBJ2-3, reads SQTIHQWPATLVQPVGSPLSLECTVEGTSNPNLYWYRQAAGRGLQLLFYSVGIGQISSEVPQNLSASRPQDRQFILSSKKLLLSDSGFYLCAWSVISGFPSTQYFGPGTRLTVL.

This clone showed up just once. The chain employs TRBV5-6 and TRBJ2-1, with 12 bases identical to TRBD1. J lost 8 bases, V lost 2 bases, and 5 bases had no gene match. There are 15 residues in the CDR3. Germline assignment: CDR1 SGHDT and CDR2 YYEEEE. CDR3 sequence reads: CASSLPGQGADEQFF. The CDR3 DNA follows: TGTGCCAGCAGCTTACCGGGACAGGGGGCCGATGAGCAGTTCTTC.

The chain has TRBV7-8 and TRBJ2-5; the match to TRBD1 covers 9 bases. CDR3 length: 16 amino acids. Unmatched junction bases numbered 10, after V lost 4 bases and J lost 4 bases. From germline, CDR1 is SGHVS and CDR2 FQNEAQ. CDR3 in DNA: TGTGCCAGCAGCTCGCTGCCGGGACAGGGAGGAGAGACCCAGTACTTC. This translates into CASSSLPGQGGETQYF.

The V gene is TRBV3-1 (or the pseudogene TRBV3-2), the J gene TRBJ1-2; maybe TRBD1 (5 bases). The V end lost 0 bases, the J end lost 4 bases, and 9 bases lay between the germline ends. The CDR3 loop spans 14 amino acids. Per germline, CDR1 LGHDT and CDR2 YNNKEL (reference sequence). The CDR3 DNA reads as TGTGCCAGCAGCCAAGATCTTGGGGGCTATGGCTACACCTTC. This translates into CASSQDLGGYGYTF.

The chain is built from TRBV2 and TRBJ1-2, with D uncertain. V lost 5 bases, J lost 5 bases, and 15 bases lay in between. Germline V gene sequence: CDR1 SNHLY, CDR2 FYNNEI. The CDR3 is made up of 14 amino acids. This CDR3 reads CASSPDRFGYGYTF. In nucleotides, the CDR3 is TGTGCCAGCAGTCCCGACCGGTTCGGTTATGGCTACACCTTC. Looking up the rest from reference TRBV2 and TRBJ1-2 gives the full variable domain: EPEVTQTPSHQVTQMGQEVILRCVPISNHLYFYWYRQILGQKVEFLVSFYNNEISEKSEIFDDQFSVERPDGSNFTLKIRSTKLEDSAMYFCASSPDRFGYGYTFGSGTRLTVV.

The chain combines TRBV19 with TRBJ2-2; D uncertain. The V end was cut by 4 bases, the J end by 0 bases, with 6 bases between. Per the germline V gene, CDR1 is LNHDA and CDR2 is SQIVND (reference sequence). This CDR3 is built from 14 residues. Here the CDR3 reads CASSSWSNTGELFF. Written as DNA, the CDR3 is TGTGCCAGTAGTAGTTGGTCGAACACCGGGGAGCTGTTTTTT. The entire variable domain, with the rest obtained from reference TRBV19 and TRBJ2-2, is as follows: DGGITQSPKYLFRKEGQNVTLSCEQNLNHDAMYWYRQDPGQGLRLIYYSQIVNDFQKGDIAEGYSVSREKKESFPLTVTSAQKNPTAFYLCASSSWSNTGELFFGEGSRLTVL.

The chain couples TRBV7-8 to TRBJ1-5; D remains ambiguous. Looked up from germline, CDR1 is SGHVS and CDR2 is FQNEAQ. CDR3 length: 13 residues. The ends were cut back, 5 bases at V and 5 bases at J, with 10 bases in the middle. In nucleotides, the CDR3 is TGTGCCAGCAGCCGATTCGTGGATCAGCCCCAGCATTTT. The encoded protein is CASSRFVDQPQHF.

J is TRBJ2-5 and V is TRBV14; weak D call: TRBD2 (6 bases). The CDR3 contains 16 residues. Looked up from germline, CDR1 is SGHDN and CDR2 is FVKESK. Between the trimmed V and J ends, which lost 0 bases and 2 bases, there was a span of 13 bases. CDR3 in amino acids: CASSQDLGTRQETQYF. The DNA for the CDR3 is TGTGCCAGCAGCCAAGACCTCGGGACTCGTCAAGAGACCCAGTACTTC.

The sample holds one count of this clone. The chain has TRBV6-5 and TRBJ1-4, with D possibly matching TRBD1 (5 bases). Per the germline V gene, CDR1 is MNHEY and CDR2 is SVGAGI. V was pared by 6 bases and J by 8 bases, with 10 bases between. The CDR3 runs 12 residues. CDR3 DNA sequence: TGTGCCAGCAGAAGGGGCGTGGAAAAACTGTTTTTT. It codes for CASRRGVEKLFF.

This sequence joins TRBV19 and TRBJ2-5; 7 nucleotides match TRBD1. Germline V gene lookup returns CDR1 LNHDA and CDR2 SQIVND (reference sequence). V was pared by 6 bases and J by 4 bases, with 8 bases of the junction left unmatched. The CDR3 spans 14 residues. CDR3 sequence: CASSMRTGGETQYF. Here the CDR3 DNA reads TGTGCCAGTAGCATGAGGACAGGAGGAGAGACCCAGTACTTC.

This chain uses TRBV7-9 with TRBJ2-7; 7 nucleotides line up with TRBD2. The germline V gene has CDR1 SEHNR and CDR2 FQNEAQ (reference sequence). The CDR3 has 15 residues. Losses at the gene ends were 1 base for V and 0 bases for J; bases not matched to a gene: 3. The CDR3 sequence: CASSLVGEGSYEQYF. The DNA of the CDR3 is TGTGCCAGCAGCTTAGTGGGGGAGGGCTCCTACGAGCAGTACTTC.

The V and J genes are TRBV29-1 and TRBJ1-2; D is perhaps TRBD1 (6 bases). Germline loops: CDR1 SQVTM, CDR2 ANQGSEA. The CDR3 loop spans 14 amino acids. Trimming left V 5 bases short and J 2 bases short, with 15 bases between. The CDR3 is CSVHTPGGNYGYTF. CDR3 bases: TGCAGCGTTCACACCCCCGGGGGCAACTATGGCTACACCTTC.

The chain links TRBV7-2 to TRBJ2-3; the match to TRBD2 covers 8 bases. After removal of 4 bases from V and 2 bases from J, the junction contained 11 bases not matched to a gene. Germline CDR1 SGHTA, CDR2 FQGNSA. The CDR3 has 17 residues. CDR3 in DNA: TGTGCCAGCAGCTCCGCGCGAGGTAGCGGGACCACAGATACGCAGTATTTT. Protein sequence: CASSSARGSGTTDTQYF.

The chain joins TRBV19 to TRBJ2-2; D is perhaps TRBD1 (7 bases). Germline lookup yields CDR1 LNHDA and CDR2 SQIVND (reference sequence). V shed 4 bases and J shed 6 bases, with 15 bases lying between them. The CDR3 length is 15 residues. Written as DNA, the CDR3 is TGTGCCAGTAGTACACCGACAGGGAGGCCCGGGGAGCTGTTTTTT. Translated: CASSTPTGRPGELFF.